This entry describes one TCR beta chain. Documented time point: patch test 1, 2 weeks after DPC sensitization. Treatment: therapeutic diphenylcyclopropenone sensitization with weekly scalp DPC. Sample donors consisted of patients with alopecia, aged 18 to 70 years, who were suitable for DPC. Within the library, unique molecular identifiers were attached to each individual cDNA molecule. Via MiXCR, TCRdb re-called the RACE reads, giving one row per CDR3 protein. The data show 380,000 or so distinct CDR3 sequences, about 4.8% seen once. V shed 5 bases and J shed 1 base, with 16 bases lying between them. CDR1 is SEHNR, CDR2 FQNEAQ, per germline (reference sequence). The CDR3 is 16 residues long. This record belongs to a study of human T cells and chemical hapten exposure.

Sequencing was performed on whole blood, taken in connection with sensitization to the hapten diphenylcyclopropenone (DPC). This rearrangement joins TRBV7-9 to TRBJ2-3; the D is unclear. The sequence came from a woman between 45 and 65 years old with alopecia areata. Some clones in this sample may be carry-over from other donors' samples. CDR3 nucleotides: TGTGCCAGCAGCCATCCCCGGACGATAGGCACAGATACGCAGTATTTT. Protein sequence: CASSHPRTIGTDTQYF.